These 3 T cell receptor beta chains were sequenced from one sample in a study of blood T cell repertoires in COVID-19. Only in-frame clones appear in the TCRdb table, and some are missing; sequencing was by immunoSEQ multiplex PCR. The sample lists roughly 200,000 clones; 83% were seen once. The source material was peripheral blood. The receptor set was obtained from a woman in her 30s with COVID-19, enrolled during active disease.

The genes are TRBV20-1 and TRBJ1-4; TRBD1 is a possible D gene (5 bases). The germline CDR1 and CDR2 sequences are DFQATT and SNEGSKA (reference sequence). CDR3 length equals 14 residues. Trimming removed 3 bases from V and 8 bases from J, with 16 bases in between. This chain's CDR3 is CSASRFREEEKLFF. Written as DNA, the CDR3 is TGCAGTGCTAGTCGTTTCAGGGAGGAAGAAAAACTGTTTTTT.

This clone was recorded only once. The rearrangement links TRBV19 to TRBJ1-3; D is uncertain. CDR3 size: 15 residues. Germline values: CDR1 LNHDA, CDR2 SQIVND (reference sequence). Trimming left V 5 bases short and J 4 bases short, with 15 bases between. For the CDR3, the DNA is TGTGCCAGTAGTCCCCGGGGAGGATGGGGAAACACCATATATTTT. It is translated as CASSPRGGWGNTIYF.

This clone is a singleton in its sample. This rearrangement joins TRBV7-3 to TRBJ1-1; TRBD1 might be the D (6 bases). Germline V CDR1 and CDR2: SGHTA, FQGTGA. Between the trimmed V and J ends, which lost 5 bases and 3 bases, there was a span of 13 bases. CDR3 length equals 14 residues. CDR3 nucleotides: TGTGCCAGCAGCCCACGGGGGGCTGACACTGAAGCTTTCTTT. It translates to CASSPRGADTEAFF.